These 6 T cell receptor beta chains share one sample of origin, sequenced in a study of T-cell memory formation after mild COVID-19. TCRdb re-derived calls from the 5' RACE reads in MiXCR, one entry per CDR3 protein. The profile covers 350,000 to 550,000 distinct CDR3 sequences, with about 20% appearing a single time and roughly a fifth taken by the ten largest. Material for sequencing was PBMCs or a T cell subset sorted from them (not recorded which). These TCRs come from a man younger than 35 who had mild COVID-19 (a few samples of this study predate the infection). Cell type and time point are not known.

This chain joins TRBV2 and TRBJ2-7; D gene ambiguous. This CDR3 spans 10 amino acids. Germline-derived CDR1 and CDR2 are SNHLY and FYNNEI. V was cut by 7 bases and J by 6 bases, with 7 bases left in between. The CDR3 loop reads CASKVGEQYF. The CDR3 DNA is TGTGCCAGCAAGGTCGGCGAGCAGTACTTC. Supplemented by reference TRBV2 and TRBJ2-7, the full variable domain reads EPEVTQTPSHQVTQMGQEVILRCVPISNHLYFYWYRQILGQKVEFLVSFYNNEISEKSEIFDDQFSVERPDGSNFTLKIRSTKLEDSAMYFCASKVGEQYFGPGTRLTVT.

This chain links TRBV20-1 with TRBJ2-1; TRBD2 matches 14 bases. The CDR3 is made up of 14 amino acids. Looked up from germline, CDR1 is DFQATT and CDR2 is SNEGSKA (reference sequence). Trimming removed 5 bases from V and 9 bases from J; junction bases left unmatched: 6. For the CDR3, the DNA is TGCAGTGCTTCCGGGACTAGCGGGGGTACTGAGCAGTTCTTC. Its protein is CSASGTSGGTEQFF.

This clonotype was counted ten times or more. The chain links TRBV29-1 to TRBJ2-5, with D perhaps matching TRBD2 (5 bases). Trimming removed 7 bases from V and 5 bases from J, with 14 bases in between. From germline, CDR1 is SQVTM and CDR2 ANQGSEA. The length of the CDR3 is 12 residues. The CDR3 sequence: CSALRPGETQYF. Here the CDR3 DNA reads TGCAGCGCCCTCCGCCCGGGGGAGACCCAGTACTTC.

The CDR3 nucleotides read TGTGCCAGCAGCGTAGGGAGGAACACTGATGAAAAACTGTTTTTT. It specifies CASSVGRNTDEKLFF. The chain employs TRBV9 and TRBJ1-4; D is unclear. This CDR3 contains 15 residues. Trimming shortened V by 0 bases and J by 6 bases, and 12 bases separated the two germline ends. Germline values: CDR1 SGDLS, CDR2 YYNGEE.

This clonotype was observed a few times. The chain has TRBV20-1 and TRBJ1-1, with D possibly being TRBD1 (5 bases). Germline V CDR1 and CDR2: DFQATT, SNEGSKA (reference sequence). This CDR3 is built from 14 residues. V was trimmed by 2 bases and J by 1 base, leaving 11 bases between them. CDR3 sequence reads: CSARRGAGNTEAFF. The CDR3 nucleotides are TGCAGTGCTAGAAGGGGAGCAGGGAACACTGAAGCTTTCTTT.

There are a few counts of this clonotype. The rearrangement links TRBV12-3 or TRBV12-4 to TRBJ2-7; D is unclear. The V gene lost 3 bases and the J gene lost 0 bases, with 12 bases spanning the gap. This CDR3 is built from 15 residues. CDR3 bases: TGTGCCAGCAGTTTTCGGGCACTAACCTCCTACGAGCAGTACTTC. Protein: CASSFRALTSYEQYF.